This TCR beta chain is from a study of blood T cell repertoires in COVID-19. Across the study: The United States, Italy and Spain supplied acute and convalescent COVID-19 samples. In each case, the material was cDNA or gDNA derived from T cells, B-cell-depleted T cells, or PBMCs.

Clinical histories supplied by participants themselves formed the basis of cohort assignment. The V gene lost 3 bases and the J gene lost 4 bases, with 21 bases spanning the gap. This CDR3 region has 17 residues. CDR1 and CDR2 from the germline V gene are SEHNR and FQNEAQ (reference sequence). Study processing details: Quantification of nucleated cells was approximated via reference gene primer amplification. Assay: immunoSEQ multiplex PCR; the TCRdb copy retains only in-frame clones and omits some. That table is the source of V, J and clone size, and D and trimming were worked out from the DNA. The repertoire holds some 220,000 clones, with over 75% as singletons.

This sequence was found in a woman aged 18-30 years in a cohort exposed to, infected with or recovered from COVID-19 (not recorded which). The chain is built from TRBV7-9 and TRBJ1-2; the D gene is possibly TRBD1 (5 bases). The sample consisted of PBMCs or T cells enriched from blood (not recorded which). The CDR3 loop is CASSLVGREDPGYGYTF. The CDR3 coding sequence is TGTGCCAGCAGCTTGGTGGGCAGGGAGGATCCGGGCTATGGCTACACCTTC.